This record looks at one T cell receptor beta chain sequence and its context. Patients from Seattle were sampled longitudinally, starting during active infection. With 7 bases clipped from V and 1 base from J, the junction kept 11 bases outside the gene matches. The CDR3 has 16 residues. Germline-derived CDR1 and CDR2 are ENHRY and SYGVKD. This entry is derived from a study of blood T cell repertoires in COVID-19. For the study at large: T cells, B-cell-depleted T cells, or PBMCs supplied cDNA or gDNA.

The repertoire was sequenced with immunoSEQ multiplex PCR; TCRdb's copy has only in-frame clones and lacks some. Among tens of thousands of clones, about 85% were seen once, and the ten largest hold roughly 21%. The TCR comes from an elderly woman with COVID-19, enrolled during active disease. The chain carries TRBV10-3 and TRBJ1-2; 8 nucleotides line up with TRBD1. Input material: peripheral blood. The CDR3 loop reads CAITQDRASLNYGYTF. In DNA, the CDR3 is TGTGCCATCACCCAGGACAGGGCCTCCCTTAACTATGGCTACACCTTC.